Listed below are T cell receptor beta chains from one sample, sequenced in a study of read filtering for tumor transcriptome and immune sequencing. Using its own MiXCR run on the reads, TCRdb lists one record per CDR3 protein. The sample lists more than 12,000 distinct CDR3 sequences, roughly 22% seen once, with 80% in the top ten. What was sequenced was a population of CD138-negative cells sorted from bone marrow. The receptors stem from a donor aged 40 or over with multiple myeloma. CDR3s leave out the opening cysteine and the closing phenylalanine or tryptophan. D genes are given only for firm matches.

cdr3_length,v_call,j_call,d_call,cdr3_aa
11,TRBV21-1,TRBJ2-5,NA,ASGKDSQETQY
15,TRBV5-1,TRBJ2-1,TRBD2,ASSPGGSGGSYNEQF
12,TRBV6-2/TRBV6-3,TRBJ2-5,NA,ASCKPAYQETQY
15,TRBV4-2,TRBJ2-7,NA,ASSFDPTAGATYEQY
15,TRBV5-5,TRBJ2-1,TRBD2,ASSWQSSGVRYNEQF
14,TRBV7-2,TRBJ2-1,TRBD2,ASSSFSGGGVSEQF
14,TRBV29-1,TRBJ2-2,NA,SVYQISRGSTGELF
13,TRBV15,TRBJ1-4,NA,ATSSPGAGIEKLF
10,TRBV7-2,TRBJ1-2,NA,ASSSNTKSYT
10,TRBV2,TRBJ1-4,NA,ASKQGAEELF
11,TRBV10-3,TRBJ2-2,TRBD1,ATADRGGGELF
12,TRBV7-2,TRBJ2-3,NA,ASCPRWLADTQY
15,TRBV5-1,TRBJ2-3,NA,ASSLGRSASFTDTQY
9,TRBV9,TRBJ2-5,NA,ASSVDQTQY
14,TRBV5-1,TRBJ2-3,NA,ASSLEGQGSTDTQY
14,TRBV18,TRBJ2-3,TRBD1,ASSPNRDRGTDTQY
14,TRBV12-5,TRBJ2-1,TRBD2,ASGLVQSGGESEQF
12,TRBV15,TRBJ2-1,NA,ATSIGGSYNEQF
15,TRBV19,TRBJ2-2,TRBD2,ASSMSRRAGAHGELF
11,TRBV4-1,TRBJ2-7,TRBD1,ASSGTGLDEQY
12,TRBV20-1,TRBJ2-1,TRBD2,SASPSGRDNEQF
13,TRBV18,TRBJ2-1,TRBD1,ASSRDRVGGNEQF
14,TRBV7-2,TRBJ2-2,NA,ASSPSDILNTGELF
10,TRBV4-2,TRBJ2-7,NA,ASSQDTNEQY
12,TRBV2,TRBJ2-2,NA,ASSSSIYAGELF
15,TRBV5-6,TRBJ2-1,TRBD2,ASSPLGREKPYNEQF
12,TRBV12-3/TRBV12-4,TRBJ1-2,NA,ASSSLEGHYGYT
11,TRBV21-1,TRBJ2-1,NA,ATPPRMTRDEQ
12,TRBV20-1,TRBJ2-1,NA,SALNIVGVNEQF
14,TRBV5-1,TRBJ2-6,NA,ASSLTGLAGANVLT
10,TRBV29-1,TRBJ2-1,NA,SVDNHPGEQF
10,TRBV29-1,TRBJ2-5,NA,SVVGTSETQY
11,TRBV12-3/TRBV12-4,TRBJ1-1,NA,ASSYTSTQYAF
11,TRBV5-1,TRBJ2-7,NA,ASKQGPSYEQY
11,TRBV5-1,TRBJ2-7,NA,ASSLATAYEQY
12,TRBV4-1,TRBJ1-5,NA,ASSQETRGQPQH
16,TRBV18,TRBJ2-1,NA,ASSPYPAGSTSYNEQF
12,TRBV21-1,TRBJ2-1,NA,ATPPWITRYEQF
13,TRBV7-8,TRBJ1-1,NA,ASSLGGPEGTEAF
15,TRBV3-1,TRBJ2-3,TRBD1,ASSGPGTGRGTDTQY
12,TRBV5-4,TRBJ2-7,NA,ASSLQGSRYEQY
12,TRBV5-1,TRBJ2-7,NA,ASSTWVGSYEQY
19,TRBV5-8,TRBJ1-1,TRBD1,ASSLAGVMGQGKSVDTEAF
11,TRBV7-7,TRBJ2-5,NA,ASSRGAQETQY
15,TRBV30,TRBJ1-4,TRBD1,AWSVPAGGIGNEKLF
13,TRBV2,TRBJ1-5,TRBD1,ASRRTGDPPPPQH
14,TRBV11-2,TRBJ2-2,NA,ASSLSTTSNTGELF
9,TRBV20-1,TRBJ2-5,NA,SARGDEAQY
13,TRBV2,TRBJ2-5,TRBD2,ASRKRGGLWETQY
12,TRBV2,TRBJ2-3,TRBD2,ARSRSGRRDTQY
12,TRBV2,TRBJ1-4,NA,ASTSYRVREKLF
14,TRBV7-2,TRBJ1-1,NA,ASSPSYNREGTEAF
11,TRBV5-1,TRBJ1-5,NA,ASSLGVGQPQH
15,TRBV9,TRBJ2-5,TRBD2,ASSVGPAGGSGETQY
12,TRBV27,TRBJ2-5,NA,ASSFSYPGETQY
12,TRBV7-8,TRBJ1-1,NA,ASSLARGNTEAF
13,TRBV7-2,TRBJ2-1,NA,ASSLGGPLYNEQF
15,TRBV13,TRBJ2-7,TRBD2,ASSLSGLAGGTKEQY
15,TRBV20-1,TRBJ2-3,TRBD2,SARGLAGVSFTDTQY
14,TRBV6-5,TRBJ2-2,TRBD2,ASSRGPGRDTGELF